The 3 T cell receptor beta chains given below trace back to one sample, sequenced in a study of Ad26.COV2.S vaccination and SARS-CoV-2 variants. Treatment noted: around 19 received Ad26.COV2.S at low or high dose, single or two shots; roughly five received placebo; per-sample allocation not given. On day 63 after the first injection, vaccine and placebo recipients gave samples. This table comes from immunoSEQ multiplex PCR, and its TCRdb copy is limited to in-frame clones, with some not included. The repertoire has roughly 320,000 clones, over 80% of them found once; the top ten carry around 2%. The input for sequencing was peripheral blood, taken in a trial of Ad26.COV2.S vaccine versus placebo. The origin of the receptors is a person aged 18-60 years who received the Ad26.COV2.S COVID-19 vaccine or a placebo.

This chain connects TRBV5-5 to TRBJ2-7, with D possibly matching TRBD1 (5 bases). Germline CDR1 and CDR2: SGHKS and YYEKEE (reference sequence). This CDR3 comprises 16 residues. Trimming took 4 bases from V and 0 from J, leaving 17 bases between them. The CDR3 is CASSPRAGHYSYEQYF. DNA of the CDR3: TGTGCCAGCAGCCCCAGGGCAGGACACTACTCCTACGAGCAGTACTTC.

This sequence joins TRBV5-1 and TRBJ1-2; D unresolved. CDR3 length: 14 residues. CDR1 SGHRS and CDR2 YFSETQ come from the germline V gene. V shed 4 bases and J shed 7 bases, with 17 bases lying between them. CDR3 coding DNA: TGCGCCAGCAGCGTAGATACGGCGCAGTCTGGCTACACCTTC. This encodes CASSVDTAQSGYTF.

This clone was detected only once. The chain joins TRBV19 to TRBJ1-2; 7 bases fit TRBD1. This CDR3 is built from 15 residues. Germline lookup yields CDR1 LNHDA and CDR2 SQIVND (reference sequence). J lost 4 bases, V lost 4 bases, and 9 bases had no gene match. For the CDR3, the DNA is TGTGCCAGTAGTACTCCGGGACAGATATTCTATGGCTACACCTTC. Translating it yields CASSTPGQIFYGYTF.